A selection of T cell receptor beta chains follows, all from one sample in a study of blood T cell repertoires in COVID-19. Sequencing used immunoSEQ multiplex PCR; TCRdb keeps in-frame clones, though not all of them. The sample gives hundreds of thousands of clones, around 87% of which show up once; over 1% is in the top ten. Sequencing used peripheral blood. The source of these receptors is a man between 65 and 80 years old with acute or convalescent COVID-19. Both conserved end residues are part of each CDR3. A D gene is named only where the DNA matches it firmly. Size tells how often a clone was seen (once, few, many) or the class of an expanded clone, and some rows leave it out.

CDR3 DNA: TGTGCCAGCAGCCTTCTCGCGGACAGGGCAGGACAGACCCAGTACTTC
CDR3 protein: CASSLLADRAGQTQYF
J gene: TRBJ2-5
clone size: NA
D gene: TRBD1
V gene: TRBV7-9

CDR3 DNA: TGTGCCAGCTCACCCCGGAGGGGGGGATGGGGCAATCAGCCCCAGCATTTT
CDR3 protein: CASSPRRGGWGNQPQHF
J gene: TRBJ1-5
clone size: NA
D gene: NA
V gene: TRBV18

CDR3 DNA: TGTGCCAGCAGCCAGAGCTTACTGAACACTGAAGCTTTCTTT
CDR3 protein: CASSQSLLNTEAFF
J gene: TRBJ1-1
clone size: NA
D gene: NA
V gene: TRBV4-2

CDR3 DNA: TGTGCCAGCAGCGTAGGGTTCGGCGGGGGGGCTAGGGATACGCAGTATTTT
CDR3 protein: CASSVGFGGGARDTQYF
J gene: TRBJ2-3
clone size: NA
D gene: TRBD2
V gene: TRBV9

CDR3 DNA: TGTGCCAGCAGCTTTTCGAAACTAGCGGGGGATGAGCAGTTCTTC
CDR3 protein: CASSFSKLAGDEQFF
J gene: TRBJ2-1
clone size: few
D gene: TRBD2
V gene: TRBV7-9

CDR3 DNA: TGTGCCAGCTCACCACTCCCGGGAGAGACTGAAGCTTTCTTT
CDR3 protein: CASSPLPGETEAFF
J gene: TRBJ1-1
clone size: NA
D gene: NA
V gene: TRBV18

CDR3 DNA: TGTGCCTGCCGGGACACCAATCAGCCCCAGCATTTT
CDR3 protein: CACRDTNQPQHF
J gene: TRBJ1-5
clone size: once
D gene: NA
V gene: TRBV12-3/TRBV12-4

CDR3 DNA: TGTGCCAGCAGACCGCCCCTGGGACAGGGACCAGGTTACGAGCAGTACTTC
CDR3 protein: CASRPPLGQGPGYEQYF
J gene: TRBJ2-7
clone size: NA
D gene: TRBD1
V gene: TRBV28

CDR3 DNA: TGTGCCAGCAGTTACCGAGGGAGGGGTTCTGAAGCTTTCTTT
CDR3 protein: CASSYRGRGSEAFF
J gene: TRBJ1-1
clone size: NA
D gene: NA
V gene: TRBV6-2/TRBV6-3

CDR3 DNA: TGCAGCGTTGAGACGAACACAGGGGAGTCCTACAATGAGCAGTTCTTC
CDR3 protein: CSVETNTGESYNEQFF
J gene: TRBJ2-1
clone size: NA
D gene: TRBD1
V gene: TRBV29-1

CDR3 DNA: TGTGCCAGCAGCTTTCCACGGGCGGGAGGCCCCTACAATGAGCAGTTCTTC
CDR3 protein: CASSFPRAGGPYNEQFF
J gene: TRBJ2-1
clone size: few
D gene: TRBD2
V gene: TRBV11-2

CDR3 DNA: TGTGCCAGCAGCTCCGGACTAATCCAACAGTTCTTC
CDR3 protein: CASSSGLIQQFF
J gene: TRBJ2-1
clone size: NA
D gene: NA
V gene: TRBV6-6

CDR3 DNA: TGTGCCACCAGCTCGGGGGATACGCAGTATTTT
CDR3 protein: CATSSGDTQYF
J gene: TRBJ2-3
clone size: NA
D gene: NA
V gene: TRBV24-1

CDR3 DNA: TGTGCCACCAGTGATGGACAGTTTGGTAGTTACGAGCAGTACTTC
CDR3 protein: CATSDGQFGSYEQYF
J gene: TRBJ2-7
clone size: NA
D gene: NA
V gene: TRBV24-1

CDR3 DNA: TGTGCCAGCAGCTGGGACAGGGGGGCTTATGGCTACACCTTC
CDR3 protein: CASSWDRGAYGYTF
J gene: TRBJ1-2
clone size: NA
D gene: TRBD1
V gene: TRBV7-9

CDR3 DNA: TGCGCCAGCAGCTTGGATACTGGGGCCGCCGATACGCAGTATTTT
CDR3 protein: CASSLDTGAADTQYF
J gene: TRBJ2-3
clone size: NA
D gene: NA
V gene: TRBV5-1

CDR3 DNA: TGTGCCAGCAGCCAAGGACAGGTTCGGTCAAATCGCTACGAGCAGTACTTC
CDR3 protein: CASSQGQVRSNRYEQYF
J gene: TRBJ2-7
clone size: NA
D gene: NA
V gene: TRBV3-1/TRBV3-2